This T cell receptor (beta chain) was observed in a study of CD8 T cells in Susac syndrome. Random hexamers served to reverse transcribe about 0.5 to 1 ug RNA. By means of immunoSEQ multiplex PCR, TCR beta CDR3 spanning 54 Vbeta and 13 Jbeta underwent amplification. TCRdb ran MiXCR on the immunoSEQ multiplex PCR reads and lists one entry per CDR3 protein. There are around 300,000 distinct CDR3 sequences in the sample; roughly 85% occur only once, and 0.21% lies in the top ten. V gave up 4 bases and J gave up 0 bases, with 16 bases separating them. The germline gives CDR1 LGHDT, CDR2 YNNKEL (reference sequence). The CDR3 loop spans 17 amino acids. Negative isolation yielded the CD8+ and CD4+ T cells, while FACS enriched the TEMRA cells.

The sequencing input was CD8+ T cells from PBMCs. This rearrangement joins TRBV3-1 to TRBJ2-4; no clear D. The receptor was derived from a human donor with multiple sclerosis. The chain's CDR3 is CASSRPTKPLAKNIQYF. In DNA form, the CDR3 reads TGTGCCAGCAGCCGCCCGACAAAGCCCCTAGCCAAAAACATTCAGTACTTC.